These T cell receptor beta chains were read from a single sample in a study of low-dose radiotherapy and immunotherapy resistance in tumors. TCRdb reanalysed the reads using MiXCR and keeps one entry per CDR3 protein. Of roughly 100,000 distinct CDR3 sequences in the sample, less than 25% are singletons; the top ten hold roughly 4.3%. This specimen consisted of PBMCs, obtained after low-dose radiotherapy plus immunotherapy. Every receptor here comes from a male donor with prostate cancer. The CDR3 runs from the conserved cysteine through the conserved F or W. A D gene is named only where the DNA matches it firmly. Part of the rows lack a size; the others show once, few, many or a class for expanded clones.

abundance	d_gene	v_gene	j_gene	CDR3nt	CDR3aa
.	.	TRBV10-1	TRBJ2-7	TGCGCCAACTTAGAGCAGTACTTC	CANLEQYF
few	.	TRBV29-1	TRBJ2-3	TGCAGCGTACGACCCCGGGGTACGGGGGATACGCAGTATTTT	CSVRPRGTGDTQYF
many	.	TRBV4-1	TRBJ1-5	TGCGCCAGCAGTTGGGGGGGCTGGGATCAGCCCCAGCATTTT	CASSWGGWDQPQHF
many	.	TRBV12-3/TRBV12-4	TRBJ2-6	TGTGCCAGCAGTTCAGGGGTGTATATAAGCTCTGGGGCCAACGTCCTGACTTTC	CASSSGVYISSGANVLTF
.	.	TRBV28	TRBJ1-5	TGTGCCAGCAGATCCTACCAGGAGCCCCAGCATTTT	CASRSYQEPQHF
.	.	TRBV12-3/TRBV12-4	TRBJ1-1	TGTGCCAGCAGTCCACTCCAGGGTGAAGCTTTCTTT	CASSPLQGEAFF
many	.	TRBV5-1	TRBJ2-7	TGCGCCAGCAGCTTGATTTCTTACTCCTACGAGCAGTACTTC	CASSLISYSYEQYF
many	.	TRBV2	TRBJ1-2	TGTGCCAGCAGTGGAGGGACCCGCTATGGCTACACCTTC	CASSGGTRYGYTF
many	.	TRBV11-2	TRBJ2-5	TGTGCCAGCTCGATCGGGGAGAAAGAGACCCAGTACTTC	CASSIGEKETQYF
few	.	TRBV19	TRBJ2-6	TGTGCCAGTAGTATACAATGGTCTCTCGCGGGCTCTGGGGCCAACGTCCTGACTTTC	CASSIQWSLAGSGANVLTF
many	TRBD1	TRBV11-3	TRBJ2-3	TGTGCCAGCAGCCGACAGGGTATCAGCACAGATACGCAGTATTTT	CASSRQGISTDTQYF
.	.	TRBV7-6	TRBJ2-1	TGTGCCAGCAGCGTGGGACTGCGGGGCAATGAGCAGTTCTTC	CASSVGLRGNEQFF
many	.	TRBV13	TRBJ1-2	TGTGCCAGCAGCTTAGGCCGGGGAGTCGGTGGCTACACCTTC	CASSLGRGVGGYTF
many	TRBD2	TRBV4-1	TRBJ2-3	TGCGCCAGCAGCCACGGAAGCGGGGGCACAGATACGCAGTATTTT	CASSHGSGGTDTQYF
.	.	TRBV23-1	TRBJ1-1	TGCGCCAGCACCACAGGAGTCGGATGTCGGTACACTGAAGCTTTCTTT	CASTTGVGCRYTEAFF
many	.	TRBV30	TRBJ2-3	TGTGCCTGGATGTTTCAGGGTACAGATACGCAGTATTTT	CAWMFQGTDTQYF
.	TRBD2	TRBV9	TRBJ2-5	TGTGCCAGCAGCGTAGGTGATAGCGGGAGTGGCGGCAAGACCCAGTACTTC	CASSVGDSGSGGKTQYF
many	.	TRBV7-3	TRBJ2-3	TGTGCCAGCAGCTTATCGGTGACTCCCCTGACAGATACGCAGTATTTT	CASSLSVTPLTDTQYF
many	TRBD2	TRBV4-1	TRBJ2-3	TGCGCCAGCAGCCAAGACGGGACTAATTCAGATACGCAGTATTTT	CASSQDGTNSDTQYF
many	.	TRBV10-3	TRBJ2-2	TGTGCCATCAGTGAAAAGGTTTTCAGCACCGGGGAGCTGTTTTTT	CAISEKVFSTGELFF
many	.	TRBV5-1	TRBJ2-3	TGCGCCAGCAGCTACGGACTAACGTACGCAGATACGCAGTATTTT	CASSYGLTYADTQYF
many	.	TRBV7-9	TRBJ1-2	TGTGCCAGCAGCCCCGGGTCGGGGGATTTAGGGACCTTC	CASSPGSGDLGTF
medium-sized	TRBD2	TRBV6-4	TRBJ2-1	TGTGCCAGCAGTGCCGTGGGAACTAGCGGATACAATGAGCAGTTCTTC	CASSAVGTSGYNEQFF
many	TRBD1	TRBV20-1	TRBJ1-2	TGCAGTGCCCAAATTCAACAGGGGGCCTATGGCTACACCTTC	CSAQIQQGAYGYTF
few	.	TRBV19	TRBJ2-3	TGTGCCAGTAGTATTCTTCAGGCTAGCACAGATACGCAGTATTTT	CASSILQASTDTQYF
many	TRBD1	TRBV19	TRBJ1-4	TGTGCCAGTAGTCTAATGACAGGGACTAATGAAAAACTGTTTTTT	CASSLMTGTNEKLFF
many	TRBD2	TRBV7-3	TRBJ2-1	TGTGCCAGCAGCTCCGTTGGCGGGGGGCCGGATGAGCAGTTCTTC	CASSSVGGGPDEQFF
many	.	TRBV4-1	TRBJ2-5	TGCGCCAGCAGCCAAGAGGCTACAATCGCTCCCCAGTACTTC	CASSQEATIAPQYF
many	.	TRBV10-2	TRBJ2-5	TGCGCCAGCAGTGAGGCAGGCAGGCAAGAGACCCAGTACTTC	CASSEAGRQETQYF
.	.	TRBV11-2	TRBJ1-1	TGTGCCAGCAGCTTTGGACCGAGCACTGAAGCTTTCTTT	CASSFGPSTEAFF
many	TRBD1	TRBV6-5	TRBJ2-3	TGTGCCAGCACCCCCGAGGGGGCGGCGGATACGCAGTATTTT	CASTPEGAADTQYF
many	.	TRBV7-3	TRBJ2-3	TGTGCCAGCAGCTTAGGCTCCCAGGGAGATACGCAGTATTTT	CASSLGSQGDTQYF
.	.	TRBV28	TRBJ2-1	TGTGCCAGCAGTTACTCGACCTATGGGGGGATGAATGAGCAGTTCTTC	CASSYSTYGGMNEQFF
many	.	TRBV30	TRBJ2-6	TGTGCCTGGAGTGTACGTTTCCTCAGATCTGGGGCCAACGTCCTGACTTTC	CAWSVRFLRSGANVLTF
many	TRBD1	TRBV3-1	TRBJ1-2	TGTGCCAGCAGCCAAGTAGGAACAGGGGGACTGAGTGGCTACACCTTC	CASSQVGTGGLSGYTF
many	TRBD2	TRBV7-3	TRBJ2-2	TGTGCCAGCAGCTTAGCGGGGGGGCAGACCGGGGAGCTGTTTTTT	CASSLAGGQTGELFF
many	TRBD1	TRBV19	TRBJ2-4	TGTGCCAGTACCCTGACAGGGGGGAATCTTGGCAAAAACATTCAGTACTTC	CASTLTGGNLGKNIQYF
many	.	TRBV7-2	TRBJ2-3	TGTGCCAGCAGCTTAGATTCCCCCCCAGATACGCAGTATTTT	CASSLDSPPDTQYF